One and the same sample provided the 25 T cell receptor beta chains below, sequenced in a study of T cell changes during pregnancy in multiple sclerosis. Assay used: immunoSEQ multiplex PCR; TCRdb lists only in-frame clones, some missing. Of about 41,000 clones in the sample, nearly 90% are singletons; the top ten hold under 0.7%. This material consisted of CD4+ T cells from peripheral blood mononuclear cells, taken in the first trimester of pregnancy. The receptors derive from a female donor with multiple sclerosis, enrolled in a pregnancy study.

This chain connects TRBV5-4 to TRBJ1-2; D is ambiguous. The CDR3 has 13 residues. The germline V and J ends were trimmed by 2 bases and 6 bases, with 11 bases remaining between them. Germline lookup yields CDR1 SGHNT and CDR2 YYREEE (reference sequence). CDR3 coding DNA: TGTGCCAGCAGCTTTTCCAGAAACGATGGCTACACCTTC. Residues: CASSFSRNDGYTF.

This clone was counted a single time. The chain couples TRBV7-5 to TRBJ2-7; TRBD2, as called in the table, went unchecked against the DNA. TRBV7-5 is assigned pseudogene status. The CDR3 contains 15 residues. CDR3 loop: CARIPNRTSAYEQYF. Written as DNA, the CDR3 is TGTGCCAGAATACCGAATCGGACTAGCGCCTACGAGCAGTACTTC.

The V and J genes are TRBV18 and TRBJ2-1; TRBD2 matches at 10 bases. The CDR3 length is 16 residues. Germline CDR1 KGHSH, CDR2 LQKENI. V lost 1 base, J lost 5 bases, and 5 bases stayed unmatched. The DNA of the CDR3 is TGTGCCAGCTCACCACTCGGGACTAGCGACAACAATGAGCAGTTCTTC. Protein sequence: CASSPLGTSDNNEQFF.

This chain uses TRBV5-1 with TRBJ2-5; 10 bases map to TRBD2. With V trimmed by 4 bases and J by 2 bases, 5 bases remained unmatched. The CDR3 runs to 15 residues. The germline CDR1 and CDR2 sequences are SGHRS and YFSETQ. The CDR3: CASSRLAGAQETQYF. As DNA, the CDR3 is TGCGCCAGCAGCCGCCTAGCGGGGGCTCAAGAGACCCAGTACTTC. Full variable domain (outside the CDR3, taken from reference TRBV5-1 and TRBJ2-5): KAGVTQTPRYLIKTRGQQVTLSCSPISGHRSVSWYQQTPGQGLQFLFEYFSETQRNKGNFPGRFSGRQFSNSRSEMNVSTLELGDSALYLCASSRLAGAQETQYFGPGTRLLVL.

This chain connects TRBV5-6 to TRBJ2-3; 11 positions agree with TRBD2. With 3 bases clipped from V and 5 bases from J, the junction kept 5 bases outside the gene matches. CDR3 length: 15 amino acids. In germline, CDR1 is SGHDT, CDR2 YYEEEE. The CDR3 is CASSSRLAGRDTQYF. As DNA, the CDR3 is TGTGCCAGCAGCTCGAGACTAGCGGGGAGAGATACGCAGTATTTT.

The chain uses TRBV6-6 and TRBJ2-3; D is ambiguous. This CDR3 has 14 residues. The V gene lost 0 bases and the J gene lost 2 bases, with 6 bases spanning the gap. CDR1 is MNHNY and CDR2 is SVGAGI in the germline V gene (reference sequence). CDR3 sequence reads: CASSYSSTTDTQYF. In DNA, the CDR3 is TGTGCCAGCAGTTACTCTAGCACCACAGATACGCAGTATTTT.

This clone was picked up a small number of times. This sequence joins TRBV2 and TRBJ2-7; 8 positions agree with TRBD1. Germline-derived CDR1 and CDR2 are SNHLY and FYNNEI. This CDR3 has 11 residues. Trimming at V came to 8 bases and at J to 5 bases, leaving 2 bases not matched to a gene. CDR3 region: CASGGQDEQYF. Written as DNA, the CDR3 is TGTGCCAGCGGGGGACAGGACGAGCAGTACTTC.

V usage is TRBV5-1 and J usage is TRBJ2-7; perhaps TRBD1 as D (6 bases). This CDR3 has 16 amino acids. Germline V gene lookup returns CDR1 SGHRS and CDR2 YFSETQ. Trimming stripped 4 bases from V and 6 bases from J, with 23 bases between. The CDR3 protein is CASSRTTGINLGEQYF. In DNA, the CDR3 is TGCGCCAGCAGCAGGACCACAGGGATAAACCTCGGCGAGCAGTACTTC.

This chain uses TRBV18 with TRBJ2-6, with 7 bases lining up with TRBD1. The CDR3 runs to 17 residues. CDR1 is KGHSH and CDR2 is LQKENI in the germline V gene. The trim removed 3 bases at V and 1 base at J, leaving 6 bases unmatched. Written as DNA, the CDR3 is TGTGCCAGCTCACCCCCCAGGGGGTCTTCTGGGGCCAACGTCCTGACTTTC. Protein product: CASSPPRGSSGANVLTF.

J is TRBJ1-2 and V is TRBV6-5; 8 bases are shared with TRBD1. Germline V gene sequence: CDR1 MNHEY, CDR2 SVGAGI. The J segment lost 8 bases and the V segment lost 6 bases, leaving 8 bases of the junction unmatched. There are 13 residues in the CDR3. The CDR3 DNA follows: TGTGCCAGCAGCTATGGGACAGGCCAGGGCTACACCTTC. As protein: CASSYGTGQGYTF.

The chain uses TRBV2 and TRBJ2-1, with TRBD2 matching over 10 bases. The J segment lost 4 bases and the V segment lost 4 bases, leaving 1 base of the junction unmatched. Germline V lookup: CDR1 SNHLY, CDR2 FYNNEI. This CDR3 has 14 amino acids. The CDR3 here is CASSGTSGYNEQFF. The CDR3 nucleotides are TGTGCCAGCAGTGGGACTAGCGGATACAATGAGCAGTTCTTC.

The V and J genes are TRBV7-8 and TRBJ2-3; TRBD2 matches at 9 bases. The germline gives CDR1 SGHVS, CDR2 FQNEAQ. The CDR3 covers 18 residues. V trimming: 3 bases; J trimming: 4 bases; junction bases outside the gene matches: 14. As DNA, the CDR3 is TGTGCCAGCAGCTTGGGAGTAGGGCGGGAGGGAAGAGCAGATACGCAGTATTTT. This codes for CASSLGVGREGRADTQYF.

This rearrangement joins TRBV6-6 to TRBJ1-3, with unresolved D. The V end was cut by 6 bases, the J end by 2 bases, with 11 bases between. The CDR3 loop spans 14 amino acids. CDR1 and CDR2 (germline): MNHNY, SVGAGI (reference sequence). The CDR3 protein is CASSHLSPGNTIYF. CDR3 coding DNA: TGTGCCAGCAGCCACCTCAGTCCTGGAAACACCATATATTTT.

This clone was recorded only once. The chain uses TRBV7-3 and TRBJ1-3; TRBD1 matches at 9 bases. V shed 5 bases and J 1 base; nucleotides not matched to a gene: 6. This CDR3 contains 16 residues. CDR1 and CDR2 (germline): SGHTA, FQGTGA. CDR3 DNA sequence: TGTGCCAGCAGCCCCGGACAGGGGTTTTCTGGAAACACCATATATTTT. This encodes CASSPGQGFSGNTIYF.

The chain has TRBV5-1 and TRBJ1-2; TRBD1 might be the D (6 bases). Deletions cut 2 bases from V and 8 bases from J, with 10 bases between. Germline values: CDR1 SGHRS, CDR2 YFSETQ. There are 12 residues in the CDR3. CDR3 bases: TGCGCCAGCAGCTTCACAGGGTACGGCTACACCTTC. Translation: CASSFTGYGYTF.

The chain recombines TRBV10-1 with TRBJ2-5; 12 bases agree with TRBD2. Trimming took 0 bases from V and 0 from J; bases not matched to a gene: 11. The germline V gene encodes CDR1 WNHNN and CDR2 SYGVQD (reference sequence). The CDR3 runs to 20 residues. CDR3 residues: CASSESVLAGGEDYQETQYF. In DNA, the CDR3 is TGCGCCAGCAGTGAGTCGGTACTAGCGGGAGGCGAAGACTACCAAGAGACCCAGTACTTC.

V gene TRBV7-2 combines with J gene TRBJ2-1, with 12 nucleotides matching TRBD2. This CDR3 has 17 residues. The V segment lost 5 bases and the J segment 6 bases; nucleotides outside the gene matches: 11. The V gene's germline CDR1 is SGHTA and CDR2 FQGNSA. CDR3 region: CASSRSLGLAGINEQFF. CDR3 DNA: TGTGCCAGCAGCCGGAGCCTAGGACTAGCGGGAATCAATGAGCAGTTCTTC.

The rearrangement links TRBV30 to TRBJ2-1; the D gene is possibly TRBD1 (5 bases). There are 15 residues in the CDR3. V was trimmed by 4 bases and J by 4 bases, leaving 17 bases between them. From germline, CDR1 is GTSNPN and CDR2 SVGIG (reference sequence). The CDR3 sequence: CAWTSLGREYNEQFF. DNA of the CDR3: TGTGCCTGGACCTCGTTGGGCAGGGAATACAATGAGCAGTTCTTC.

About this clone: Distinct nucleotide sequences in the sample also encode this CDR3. The CDR3 spells CASSFTGVGEKLFF. The CDR3 DNA is TGTGCCAGCAGTTTCACAGGGGTGGGTGAAAAACTGTTTTTT. The chain carries TRBV27 and TRBJ1-4, with 7 bases aligning to TRBD1. Germline V gene data show CDR1 as MNHEY and CDR2 as SMNVEV (reference sequence). This CDR3 is built from 14 residues. Germline trimming cut 3 bases from V and 7 bases from J; bases unmatched to any gene: 5.

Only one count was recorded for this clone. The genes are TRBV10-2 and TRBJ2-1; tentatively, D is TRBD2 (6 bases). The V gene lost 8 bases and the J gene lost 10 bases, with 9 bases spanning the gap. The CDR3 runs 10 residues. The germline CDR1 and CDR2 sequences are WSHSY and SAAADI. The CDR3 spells CASSGAEQFF. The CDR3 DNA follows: TGCGCCAGCTCGGGAGCCGAGCAGTTCTTC.

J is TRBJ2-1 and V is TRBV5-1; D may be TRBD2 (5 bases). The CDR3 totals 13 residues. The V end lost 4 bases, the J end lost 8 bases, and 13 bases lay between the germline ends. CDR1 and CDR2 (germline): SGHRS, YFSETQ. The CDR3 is CASSDGSGDEQFF. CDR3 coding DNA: TGCGCCAGCAGCGACGGGTCCGGGGATGAGCAGTTCTTC.

The CDR3 DNA sequence: TGTGCCAGTAGTATCGGGAGGGCGCTCGGGGAGCAGTACTTC. It encodes CASSIGRALGEQYF. This chain connects TRBV19 to TRBJ2-7; 8 bases align to TRBD2. Germline CDR1 reads LNHDA; CDR2 reads SQIVND (reference sequence). The J segment lost 7 bases and the V segment lost 3 bases, leaving 8 bases of the junction unmatched. This CDR3 is 14 amino acids long.

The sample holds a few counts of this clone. CDR3 loop: CASSPEVGSGYEQYF. Here the CDR3 DNA reads TGTGCCAGCTCACCAGAGGTAGGTAGCGGCTACGAGCAGTACTTC. This rearrangement joins TRBV18 to TRBJ2-7, with a weak D call TRBD2 (6 bases). Looked up from germline, CDR1 is KGHSH and CDR2 is LQKENI. V lost 2 bases to trimming and J lost 3 bases, with 14 bases between them. The CDR3 runs 15 residues.

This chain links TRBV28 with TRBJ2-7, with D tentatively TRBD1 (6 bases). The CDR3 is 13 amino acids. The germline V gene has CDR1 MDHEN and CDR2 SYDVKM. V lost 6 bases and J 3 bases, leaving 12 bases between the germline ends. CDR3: CASRTPTGYEQYF. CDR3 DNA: TGTGCCAGCAGAACCCCGACAGGCTACGAGCAGTACTTC.

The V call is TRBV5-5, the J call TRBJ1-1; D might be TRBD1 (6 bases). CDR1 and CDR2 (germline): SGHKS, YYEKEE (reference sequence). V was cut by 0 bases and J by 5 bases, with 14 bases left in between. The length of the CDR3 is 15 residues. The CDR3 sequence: CASSLASGGQTEAFF. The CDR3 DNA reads TGTGCCAGCAGCTTGGCGAGCGGGGGGCAAACTGAAGCTTTCTTT.